The rows below give T cell receptor beta chains drawn from one sample of a study of early T cells in non-severe SARS-CoV-2 infection. TCRdb independently ran MiXCR on the 5' RACE reads; one entry per CDR3 protein. The data contain about 69,000 distinct CDR3 sequences, about 9% of them singletons. Sequencing was performed on whole blood. Every receptor here comes from an adult who was a healthcare worker with PCR-confirmed SARS-CoV-2 infection or an uninfected control (not recorded which). Both conserved end residues are part of each CDR3. The order of the fields is clone size, V gene, D gene, J gene, CDR3 DNA, CDR3 protein. A D gene is named only where the DNA matches it firmly. For some rows the clone size is stated as once, few or many, or as a class when expanded; others skip it.

>many|TRBV29-1|NA|TRBJ2-4
TGCAGCGTTGTTGAGGGGCACGGCAAAAACATTCAGTACTTC
CSVVEGHGKNIQYF
>NA|TRBV11-2|TRBD2|TRBJ2-5
TGTGCCAGCAGACCACTAGCGGGAGGATTAGAGACCCAGTACTTC
CASRPLAGGLETQYF
>NA|TRBV29-1|NA|TRBJ2-2
TGCAGCGCTGACGTAGGGGAAGGTGGCGGGGAGCTGTTTTTT
CSADVGEGGGELFF
>many|TRBV2|NA|TRBJ2-1
TGTGCCAGCAGTCTATCCTGGACCCCCAGCAATGAGCAGTTCTTC
CASSLSWTPSNEQFF
>many|TRBV4-3|NA|TRBJ1-1
TGCGCCAGCAGCCGAGATAGATGGACAGAAGCTTTCTTT
CASSRDRWTEAFF
>NA|TRBV29-1|TRBD1|TRBJ2-5
TGCAGCGTTGAAGAACAGGGGGAAGAGACCCAGTACTTC
CSVEEQGEETQYF
>few|TRBV19|NA|TRBJ2-7
TGTGCCAGTAAGAAGGGATTAGGCTACGAGCAGTACTTC
CASKKGLGYEQYF
>few|TRBV7-9|TRBD1|TRBJ1-1
TGTGCCAGCAGCACGACGACAGGGGTGACTGAAGCTTTCTTT
CASSTTTGVTEAFF
>few|TRBV5-4|NA|TRBJ2-1
TGTGCCAGCAGCTCCAAAGGGGGAGATTACAATGAGCAGTTCTTC
CASSSKGGDYNEQFF
>NA|TRBV7-9|TRBD1|TRBJ2-1
TGTGCCAGCAGCCCACAGAGAGGACAGGGGAGATTGAATGAGCAGTTCTTC
CASSPQRGQGRLNEQFF
>many|TRBV20-1|TRBD1|TRBJ2-7
TGCAGTGCTAGAGCGACAGGGGGTGGTCGCTACGAGCAGTACTTC
CSARATGGGRYEQYF
>NA|TRBV12-3/TRBV12-4|NA|TRBJ2-3
TGTGTCAGCAGTTTAAGGTCTAGCCTCTACACAGATACGCAGTATTTT
CVSSLRSSLYTDTQYF
>few|TRBV20-1|NA|TRBJ1-2
TGCAGTGCTAGAGATCCTAGGGCAGGGGAGGCCTATGGCTACACCTTC
CSARDPRAGEAYGYTF
>NA|TRBV20-1|NA|TRBJ1-4
TGCAGTGCTAGGGCGGTAACTAATGAAAAACTGTTTTTT
CSARAVTNEKLFF
>NA|TRBV7-3|TRBD2|TRBJ2-3
TGTGCCAGCAGCTCGGATGGTACTAGCGGGGGGTTAACGCAGTATTTT
CASSSDGTSGGLTQYF